These T cell receptor beta chains were read from a single sample in a study of cytomegalovirus exposure and HLA in healthy donors. Libraries were prepared by immunoSEQ multiplex PCR; TCRdb keeps only in-frame clonotypes and omits some of them. This table lists 40,000 to 65,000 clones. Source material: PBMCs. The source of these receptors is a man aged 40-49 years in good health and CMV-seropositive. Each CDR3 is given without its conserved first and last residue. Each record gives: V gene, J gene, CDR3 length, CDR3 protein.

v_gene: TRBV7-2; j_gene: TRBJ1-2; len: 12; CDR3aa: ASSSDRGDYGYT
v_gene: TRBV5-4; j_gene: TRBJ1-2; len: 10; CDR3aa: ASSLAGNGYT
v_gene: TRBV30; j_gene: TRBJ2-1; len: 14; CDR3aa: AWSTKLAGVGNEQF
v_gene: TRBV9; j_gene: TRBJ2-3; len: 13; CDR3aa: ASSVTGSSTDTQY
v_gene: TRBV4-2; j_gene: TRBJ2-1; len: 11; CDR3aa: ASSQDTIREQF
v_gene: TRBV9; j_gene: TRBJ1-4; len: 15; CDR3aa: ASSPSDGQGYQEKLF
v_gene: TRBV28; j_gene: TRBJ1-2; len: 11; CDR3aa: ASSLPGLNGYT
v_gene: TRBV5-1; j_gene: TRBJ2-1; len: 13; CDR3aa: ASSLVVAGDNEQF
v_gene: TRBV2; j_gene: TRBJ1-2; len: 12; CDR3aa: ASSDRSTSGGYT
v_gene: TRBV5-6; j_gene: TRBJ2-3; len: 12; CDR3aa: ASSLTGGVLVRY
v_gene: TRBV13; j_gene: TRBJ2-1; len: 14; CDR3aa: ASSLGGGETYNEQF
v_gene: TRBV28; j_gene: TRBJ2-3; len: 11; CDR3aa: ASSEGGTDTQY
v_gene: TRBV30; j_gene: TRBJ2-1; len: 11; CDR3aa: AWTRQGVDEQF
v_gene: TRBV29-1; j_gene: TRBJ2-5; len: 11; CDR3aa: SVGRRGGETQY
v_gene: TRBV6-1; j_gene: TRBJ2-7; len: 8; CDR3aa: ASSAYEQY
v_gene: TRBV10-2; j_gene: TRBJ1-2; len: 13; CDR3aa: ASSETGATLYGYT
v_gene: TRBV5-4; j_gene: TRBJ2-7; len: 13; CDR3aa: ASSFFGGGAYEQY
v_gene: TRBV21-1; j_gene: TRBJ1-1; len: 11; CDR3aa: ASSRAQGSRAF
v_gene: TRBV6-1; j_gene: TRBJ2-1; len: 12; CDR3aa: ASLLAGGDNEQF
v_gene: TRBV7-2; j_gene: TRBJ2-7; len: 14; CDR3aa: ASTTPSAGGGYEQY
v_gene: TRBV4-1; j_gene: TRBJ2-7; len: 13; CDR3aa: ASSHPERGAYEQY